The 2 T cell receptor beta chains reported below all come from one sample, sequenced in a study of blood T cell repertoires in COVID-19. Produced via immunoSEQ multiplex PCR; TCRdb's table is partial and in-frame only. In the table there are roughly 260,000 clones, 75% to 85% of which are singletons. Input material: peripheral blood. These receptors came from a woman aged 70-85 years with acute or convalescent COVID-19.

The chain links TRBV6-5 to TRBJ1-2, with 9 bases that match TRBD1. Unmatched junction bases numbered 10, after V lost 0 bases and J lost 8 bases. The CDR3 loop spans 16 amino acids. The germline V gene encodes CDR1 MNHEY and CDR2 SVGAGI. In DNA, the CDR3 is TGTGCCAGCAGTTACTCCCTACCGGACAGGGGTTACGGCTACACCTTC. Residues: CASSYSLPDRGYGYTF.

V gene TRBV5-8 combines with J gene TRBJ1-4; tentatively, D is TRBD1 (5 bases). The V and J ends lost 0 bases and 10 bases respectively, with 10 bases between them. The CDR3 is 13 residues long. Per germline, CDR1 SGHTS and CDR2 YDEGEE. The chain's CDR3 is CASSLVDGGKLFF. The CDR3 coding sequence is TGTGCCAGCAGCTTGGTAGACGGGGGAAAACTGTTTTTT.